What follows are 13 T cell receptor beta chains derived from one specimen sequenced in a study of cytomegalovirus exposure and HLA in healthy donors (dated by TCRdb to the late 2010s). Receptor libraries were prepared by the immunoSEQ multiplex PCR assay. A mixture of 60 forward primers for TCR Vbeta segments and 13 reverse primers for TCR Jbeta segments was used in the multiplex PCR. Held by TCRdb, this immuneACCESS table contains in-frame sequences only and omits some clones. Under half of the omission traces to an unresolved V gene where checked; the cause of the rest is unknown. Counted in this sample were some 150,000 clones; over 60% of them appeared once. Together, the top ten hold around 1.6% of the sample. The specimen sequenced was PBMCs. Receptors originate from a woman aged 25 to 39 in good health and CMV-seronegative.

The rearrangement links TRBV18 to TRBJ1-2, with a possible D match to TRBD1 (5 bases). The ends were cut back, 3 bases at V and 5 bases at J, with 13 bases in the middle. The CDR3 totals 14 residues. Germline assignment: CDR1 KGHSH and CDR2 LQKENI. CDR3 protein: CASSPDGRVYGYTF. For the CDR3, the DNA is TGTGCCAGCTCACCCGACGGCAGGGTTTATGGCTACACCTTC.

In DNA, the CDR3 is TGCGCCAGCAGAACGGGGAAGAACACTGAAGCTTTCTTT. Protein product: CASRTGKNTEAFF. V and J are TRBV5-1 and TRBJ1-1, with D hard to call. CDR1 and CDR2 (germline): SGHRS, YFSETQ. V was clipped by 5 bases and J by 1 base, with 9 bases between them. The CDR3 length is 13 residues.

The V gene is TRBV7-3, the J gene TRBJ1-3, with D maybe TRBD1 (6 bases). Germline lookup yields CDR1 SGHTA and CDR2 FQGTGA. This CDR3 region has 15 residues. The V end was cut by 5 bases, the J end by 0 bases, with 11 bases between. CDR3 amino acids: CASSTDRSSGNTIYF. The CDR3, as DNA: TGTGCCAGCAGCACCGACAGGAGCTCTGGAAACACCATATATTTT. Variable domain in full (rest from reference TRBV7-3 and TRBJ1-3): GAGVSQTPSNKVTEKGKYVELRCDPISGHTALYWYRQSLGQGPEFLIYFQGTGAADDSGLPNDRFFAVRPEGSVSTLKIQRTERGDSAVYLCASSTDRSSGNTIYFGEGSWLTVV.

The chain combines TRBV4-3 with TRBJ2-7; TRBD2 agrees at 9 bases. With 4 bases clipped from V and 5 bases from J, the junction kept 12 bases outside the gene matches. The CDR3 length is 16 residues. Per the germline V gene, CDR1 is LGHNA and CDR2 is YSLEER. As DNA, the CDR3 is TGCGCCAGCAGCCCCCTGGGGGCTAGCGGGAAACACGAGCAGTACTTC. Its translation is CASSPLGASGKHEQYF.

As to this clone: Different DNA sequences within this sample yield the same CDR3. The chain joins TRBV5-4 to TRBJ1-1; 7 bases are a match to TRBD1. Germline values: CDR1 SGHNT, CDR2 YYREEE (reference sequence). J was trimmed by 5 bases and V by 4 bases; bases with no gene match: 5. This CDR3 is built from 13 residues. CDR3 loop: CASSLDRNTEAFF. In nucleotides, the CDR3 is TGTGCCAGCAGCCTGGACAGGAATACTGAAGCTTTCTTT.

This chain uses TRBV5-4 with TRBJ1-2, with TRBD1 as a possible D gene (5 bases). V was cut by 0 bases and J by 2 bases, with 8 bases left in between. In germline, CDR1 is SGHNT, CDR2 YYREEE (reference sequence). This CDR3 contains 14 residues. The CDR3 bases are TGTGCCAGCAGCTTGGGACAGCCCAACTATGGCTACACCTTC. Protein: CASSLGQPNYGYTF.

V and J are TRBV2 and TRBJ2-7; 10 bases line up with TRBD2. The CDR3 extends over 15 amino acids. Germline lookup yields CDR1 SNHLY and CDR2 FYNNEI. V gave up 3 bases and J gave up 3 bases; unmatched junction bases: 5. The CDR3 DNA follows: TGTGCCAGCAGTGAGAGCGGGAGGGTGGACTACGAGCAGTACTTC. It translates to CASSESGRVDYEQYF.

The V and J genes are TRBV7-9 and TRBJ2-2; 11 bases are a match to TRBD1. CDR1 SEHNR and CDR2 FQNEAQ come from the germline V gene (reference sequence). The junction had 9 bases not matched to a gene; V was cut back by 4 bases and J by 5 bases. The CDR3 is 17 amino acids. The CDR3 DNA follows: TGTGCCAGCAGCTCCCCGGAAGGGACAGGGGGAACCGGGGAGCTGTTTTTT. Amino acid sequence: CASSSPEGTGGTGELFF.

This clone has only one observation. The gene calls are TRBV10-1 and TRBJ1-4; 10 positions match TRBD1. J lost 7 bases, V lost 8 bases, and 25 bases had no gene match. CDR1 is WNHNN and CDR2 is SYGVQD in the germline V gene (reference sequence). The CDR3 loop spans 20 amino acids. DNA of the CDR3: TGCGCCAGCTCTAAGAGGGAGAGAGGGACAGGGGCCGCCGTGGGTGAAAAACTGTTTTTT. Amino acid sequence: CASSKRERGTGAAVGEKLFF.

This clone has only one observation. This chain uses TRBV18 with TRBJ2-7, with TRBD1 matching over 8 bases. The CDR3 totals 17 residues. Trimming took 1 base from V and 1 from J; bases not matched to a gene: 9. The germline V gene encodes CDR1 KGHSH and CDR2 LQKENI. The DNA of the CDR3 is TGTGCCAGCTCACCACGCGGTCCGGGACAGGCGTCCTACGAGCAGTACTTC. Protein: CASSPRGPGQASYEQYF.

The V and J genes are TRBV4-2 and TRBJ2-7, with no clear D. In germline, CDR1 is LGHNA, CDR2 YNFKEQ. V lost 0 bases to trimming and J lost 3 bases, with 12 bases between them. This CDR3 is 15 amino acids long. As DNA, the CDR3 is TGTGCCAGCAGCCAAGAGGGCTTTCAACACTACGAGCAGTACTTC. Amino acid sequence: CASSQEGFQHYEQYF.

The genes are TRBV4-2 and TRBJ2-1; a possible D gene is TRBD1 (6 bases). The CDR3 is 16 residues long. CDR1 is LGHNA, CDR2 YNFKEQ, per germline. Trimming stripped 2 bases from V and 2 bases from J, with 13 bases between. The CDR3 nucleotides read TGTGCCAGCAGCCAATCAGGGGATCGGGCCTACAATGAGCAGTTCTTC. This codes for CASSQSGDRAYNEQFF.

This clone showed up just a few times. The V gene is TRBV13, the J gene TRBJ2-6, with 10 bases fitting TRBD2. Trimming took 5 bases from V and 0 from J; bases not matched to a gene: 10. The CDR3 has 19 amino acids. Germline CDR1 PRHDT, CDR2 FYEKMQ (reference sequence). The CDR3 here is CASSRTTSGIRSGANVLTF. As DNA, the CDR3 is TGTGCCAGCAGCCGAACAACTAGCGGGATTCGCTCTGGGGCCAACGTCCTGACTTTC.